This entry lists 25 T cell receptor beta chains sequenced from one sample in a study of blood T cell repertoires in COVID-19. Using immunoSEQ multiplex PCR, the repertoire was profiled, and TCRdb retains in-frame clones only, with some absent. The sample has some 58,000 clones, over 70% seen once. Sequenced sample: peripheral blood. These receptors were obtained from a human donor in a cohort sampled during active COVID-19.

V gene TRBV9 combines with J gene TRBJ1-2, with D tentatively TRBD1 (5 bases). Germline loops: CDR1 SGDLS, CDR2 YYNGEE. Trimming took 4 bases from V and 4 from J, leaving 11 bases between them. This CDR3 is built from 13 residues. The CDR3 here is CASSSGQGYGYTF. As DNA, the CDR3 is TGTGCCAGCAGCTCCGGTCAGGGCTATGGCTACACCTTC.

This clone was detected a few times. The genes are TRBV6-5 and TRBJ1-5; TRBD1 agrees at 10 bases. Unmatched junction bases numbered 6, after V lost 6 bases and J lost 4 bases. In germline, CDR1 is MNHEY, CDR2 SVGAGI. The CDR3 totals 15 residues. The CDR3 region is CASSQTGGPNQPQHF. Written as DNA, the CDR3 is TGTGCCAGCAGCCAGACAGGGGGCCCTAATCAGCCCCAGCATTTT.

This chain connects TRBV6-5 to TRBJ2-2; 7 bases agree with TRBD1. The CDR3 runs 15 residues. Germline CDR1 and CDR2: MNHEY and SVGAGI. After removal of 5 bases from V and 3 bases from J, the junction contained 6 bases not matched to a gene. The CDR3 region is CASSSRGFHTGELFF. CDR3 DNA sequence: TGTGCCAGCAGTAGCAGGGGGTTTCACACCGGGGAGCTGTTTTTT.

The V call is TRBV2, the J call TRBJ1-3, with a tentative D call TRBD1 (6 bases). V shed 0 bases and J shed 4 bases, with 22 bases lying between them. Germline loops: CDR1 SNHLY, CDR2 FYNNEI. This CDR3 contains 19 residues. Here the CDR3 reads CASSEALLAGTQVGNTIYF. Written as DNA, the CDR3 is TGTGCCAGCAGTGAAGCGCTTCTGGCCGGGACACAAGTAGGAAACACCATATATTTT.

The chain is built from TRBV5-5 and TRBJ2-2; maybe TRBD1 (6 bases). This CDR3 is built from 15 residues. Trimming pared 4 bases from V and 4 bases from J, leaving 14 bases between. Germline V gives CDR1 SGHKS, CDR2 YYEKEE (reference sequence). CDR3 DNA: TGTGCCAGCAGCCTGGCAGGGGCGATCACCGGGGAGCTGTTTTTT. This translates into CASSLAGAITGELFF.

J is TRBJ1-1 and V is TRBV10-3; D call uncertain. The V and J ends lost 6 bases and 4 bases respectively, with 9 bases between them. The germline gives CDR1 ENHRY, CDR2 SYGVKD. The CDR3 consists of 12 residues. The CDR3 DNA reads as TGTGCCATCAGAAGTACGGGCACTGAAGCTTTCTTT. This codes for CAIRSTGTEAFF.

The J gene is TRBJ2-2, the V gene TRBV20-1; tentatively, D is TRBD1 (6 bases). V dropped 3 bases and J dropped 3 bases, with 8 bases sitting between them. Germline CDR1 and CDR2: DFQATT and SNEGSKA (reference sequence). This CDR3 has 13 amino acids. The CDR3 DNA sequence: TGCAGTGCTAGTACAGGGCACACCGGGGAGCTGTTTTTT. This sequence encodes CSASTGHTGELFF.

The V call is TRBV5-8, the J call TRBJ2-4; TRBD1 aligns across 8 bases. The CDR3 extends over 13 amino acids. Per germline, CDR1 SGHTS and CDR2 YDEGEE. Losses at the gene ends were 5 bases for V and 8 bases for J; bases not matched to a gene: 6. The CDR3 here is CASRRTGSYIQYF. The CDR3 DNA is TGTGCCAGCAGACGGACAGGGAGTTACATTCAGTACTTC.

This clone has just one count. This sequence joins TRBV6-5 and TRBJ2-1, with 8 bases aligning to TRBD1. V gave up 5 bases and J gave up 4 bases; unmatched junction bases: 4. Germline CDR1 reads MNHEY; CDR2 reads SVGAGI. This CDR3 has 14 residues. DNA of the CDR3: TGTGCCAGCAGTCCACGACAGGGGTACAATGAGCAGTTCTTC. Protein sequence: CASSPRQGYNEQFF.

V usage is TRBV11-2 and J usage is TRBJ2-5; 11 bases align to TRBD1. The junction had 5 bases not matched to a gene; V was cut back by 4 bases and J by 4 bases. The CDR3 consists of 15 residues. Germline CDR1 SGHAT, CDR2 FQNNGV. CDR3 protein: CASSWTGGRGETQYF. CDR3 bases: TGTGCCAGCAGCTGGACAGGGGGCAGGGGAGAGACCCAGTACTTC.

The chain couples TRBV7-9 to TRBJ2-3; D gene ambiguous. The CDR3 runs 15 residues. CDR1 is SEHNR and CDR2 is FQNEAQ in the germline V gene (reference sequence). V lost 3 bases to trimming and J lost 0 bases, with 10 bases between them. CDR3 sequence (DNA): TGTGCCAGCAGCTTTTACAGATCTAGCACAGATACGCAGTATTTT. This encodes CASSFYRSSTDTQYF.

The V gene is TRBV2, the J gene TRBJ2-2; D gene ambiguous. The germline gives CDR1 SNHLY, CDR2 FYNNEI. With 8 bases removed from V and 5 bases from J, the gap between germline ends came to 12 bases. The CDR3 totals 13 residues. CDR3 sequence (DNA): TGTGCCAGCCAAATTTCGAGTACCGGGGAGCTGTTTTTT. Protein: CASQISSTGELFF.

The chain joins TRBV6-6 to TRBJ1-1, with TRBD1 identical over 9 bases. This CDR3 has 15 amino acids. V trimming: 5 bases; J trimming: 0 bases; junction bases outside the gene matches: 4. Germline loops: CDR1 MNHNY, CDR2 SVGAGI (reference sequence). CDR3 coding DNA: TGTGCCAGCAGTCCCGGGACAGGGATGAACACTGAAGCTTTCTTT. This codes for CASSPGTGMNTEAFF.

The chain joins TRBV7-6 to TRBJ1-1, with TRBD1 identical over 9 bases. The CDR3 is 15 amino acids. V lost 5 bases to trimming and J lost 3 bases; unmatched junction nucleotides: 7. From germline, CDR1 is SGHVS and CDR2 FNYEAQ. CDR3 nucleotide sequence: TGTGCCAGCAGCCAAAACAGGGGGCCGTACACTGAAGCTTTCTTT. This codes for CASSQNRGPYTEAFF. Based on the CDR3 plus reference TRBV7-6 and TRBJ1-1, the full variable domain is GAGVSQSPRYKVTKRGQDVALRCDPISGHVSLYWYRQALGQGPEFLTYFNYEAQQDKSGLPNDRFSAERPEGSISTLTIQRTEQRDSAMYRCASSQNRGPYTEAFFGQGTRLTVV.

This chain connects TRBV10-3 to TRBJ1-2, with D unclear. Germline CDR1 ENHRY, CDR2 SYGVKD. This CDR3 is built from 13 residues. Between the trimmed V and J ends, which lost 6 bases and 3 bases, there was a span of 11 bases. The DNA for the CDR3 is TGTGCCATCAGCCCGGCCGGGGACTATGGCTACACCTTC. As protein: CAISPAGDYGYTF.

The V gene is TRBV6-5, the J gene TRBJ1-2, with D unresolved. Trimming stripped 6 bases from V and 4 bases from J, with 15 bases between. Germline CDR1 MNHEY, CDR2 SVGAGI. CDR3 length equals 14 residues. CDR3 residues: CASRGSGKLYGYTF. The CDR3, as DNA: TGTGCCAGCAGAGGATCCGGGAAACTCTATGGCTACACCTTC.

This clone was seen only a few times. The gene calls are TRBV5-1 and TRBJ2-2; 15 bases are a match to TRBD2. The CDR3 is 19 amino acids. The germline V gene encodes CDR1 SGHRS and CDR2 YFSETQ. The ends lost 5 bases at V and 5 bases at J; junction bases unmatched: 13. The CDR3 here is CASSPTGLAGGQRTGELFF. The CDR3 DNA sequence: TGCGCCAGCAGTCCTACGGGACTAGCGGGGGGCCAGAGGACCGGGGAGCTGTTTTTT.

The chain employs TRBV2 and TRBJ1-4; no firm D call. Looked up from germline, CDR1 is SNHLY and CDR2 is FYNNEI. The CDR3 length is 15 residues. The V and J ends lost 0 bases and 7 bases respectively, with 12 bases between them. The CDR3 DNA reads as TGTGCCAGCAGTGAAGCGCAATTAACGGGTGAAAAACTGTTTTTT. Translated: CASSEAQLTGEKLFF.

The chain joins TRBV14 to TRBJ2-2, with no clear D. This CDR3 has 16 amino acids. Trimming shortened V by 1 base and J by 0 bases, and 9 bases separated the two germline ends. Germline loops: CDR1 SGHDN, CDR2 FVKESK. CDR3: CASSQAWASNTGELFF. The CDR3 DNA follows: TGTGCCAGCAGCCAAGCTTGGGCCTCGAACACCGGGGAGCTGTTTTTT.

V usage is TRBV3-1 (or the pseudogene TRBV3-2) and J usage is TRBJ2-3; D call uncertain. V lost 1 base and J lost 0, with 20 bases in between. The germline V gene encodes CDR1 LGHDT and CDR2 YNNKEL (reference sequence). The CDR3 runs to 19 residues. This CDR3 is CASSQGWSRFSSSTDTQYF. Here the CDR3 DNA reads TGTGCCAGCAGCCAAGGATGGTCTAGATTCTCCTCTAGCACAGATACGCAGTATTTT.

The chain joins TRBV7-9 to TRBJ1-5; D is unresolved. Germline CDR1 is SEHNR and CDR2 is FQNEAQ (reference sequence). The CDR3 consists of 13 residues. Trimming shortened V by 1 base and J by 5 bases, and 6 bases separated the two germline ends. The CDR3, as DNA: TGTGCCAGCAGCTTAGACAGTGATCAGCCCCAGCATTTT. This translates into CASSLDSDQPQHF.

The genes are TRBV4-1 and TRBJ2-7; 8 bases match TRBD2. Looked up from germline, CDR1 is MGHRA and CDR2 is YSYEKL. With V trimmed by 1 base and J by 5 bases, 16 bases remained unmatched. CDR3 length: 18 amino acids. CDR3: CASSQVPPSSGSRDEQYF. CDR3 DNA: TGCGCCAGCAGCCAAGTCCCGCCCTCCAGCGGGAGCCGAGACGAGCAGTACTTC.

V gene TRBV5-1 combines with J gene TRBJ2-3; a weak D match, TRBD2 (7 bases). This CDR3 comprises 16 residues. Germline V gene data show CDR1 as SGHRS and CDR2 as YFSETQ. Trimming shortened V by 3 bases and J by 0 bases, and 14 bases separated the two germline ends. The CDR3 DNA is TGCGCCAGCAGCTGGGCGGGGGCGGCTAGCACAGATACGCAGTATTTT. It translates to CASSWAGAASTDTQYF.

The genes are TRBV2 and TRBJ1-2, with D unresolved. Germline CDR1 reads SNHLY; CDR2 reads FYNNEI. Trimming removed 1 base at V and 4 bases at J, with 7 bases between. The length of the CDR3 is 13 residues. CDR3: CASSEVSVYGYTF. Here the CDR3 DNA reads TGTGCCAGCAGTGAAGTGTCAGTCTATGGCTACACCTTC.

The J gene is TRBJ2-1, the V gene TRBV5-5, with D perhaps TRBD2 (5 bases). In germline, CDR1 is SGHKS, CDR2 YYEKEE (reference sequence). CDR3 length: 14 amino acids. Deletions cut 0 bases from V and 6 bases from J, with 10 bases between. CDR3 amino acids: CASSLEWAGNEQFF. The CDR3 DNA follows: TGTGCCAGCAGCTTGGAATGGGCGGGCAATGAGCAGTTCTTC.